This T cell receptor beta chain was retrieved from a study of T cells and copy number aberrations in small-cell lung cancer (dated by TCRdb to 2020 to 2023). For the study in its entirety: To relate T cell metrics to mutations and copy number aberrations, the same tumor regions underwent both TCR repertoire sequencing and whole-exome sequencing. Tumor TCR data existed for 16 to 20 patients, while 14 patients had TCR data covering both tumor and normal tissue. The paper as a whole reports these results and caveats: A small sample size, resulting from surgical resection being uncommon in small-cell lung cancer, limited the study, and the findings need validation. Every specimen was formalin-fixed paraffin-embedded tissue, a material known to introduce sequencing artifacts. Tumors had lower T-cell density, richness and clonality than adjacent lung tissue, though the difference in density was not significant. Higher copy number aberration burden was negatively correlated with tumor T-cell density, richness and clonality. The TCR repertoire varied greatly across regions, with roughly 79.9-98% of clones confined to one region, an overlap lower than in localized NSCLC.

As regards this clone: The antigen this receptor binds is unknown. The record has no base qualities; no much larger clone is one base away.

Including the terminal cysteine and phenylalanine, the CDR3 comprises 14 residues. The only DNA kept is the CDR3, 42 bases in frame from the first base. Trimming takes 4 bases from V and 4 bases from J, and the germline ends sit 14 bases apart. CDR1 and CDR2 are read off the germline V gene as SGHTA and FQGNSA. Donors were patients with limited-stage small-cell lung cancer who underwent surgical resection in Hangzhou, China, between about 2008 and 2021. All donors were treated with upfront surgery without preoperative chemotherapy or radiotherapy, and immunotherapy was not given to any donor before or after surgery. All 19 patients in the sequenced cohort were smokers or heavy second-hand smokers. To represent spatial heterogeneity of the primary tumors, three regions were collected from each tumor FFPE block using a grid approach. Tumor regions were macrodissected to enrich malignant cells, and only regions expected to yield at least 150 ng DNA were selected. To characterize T cell repertoire heterogeneity, the study applied multi-region TCR-beta sequencing to resected limited-stage small-cell lung cancers and to tumor-adjacent lung tissue. Genomic DNA was extracted from FFPE tissue using the AllPrep DNA/RNA FFPE Kit (Qiagen).

The immunoSEQ hsTCRB Kit, with multiplexed V- and J-gene primers, was used to amplify TCR-beta CDR3 regions from genomic DNA. Unique DNA barcodes were added in a second PCR, and the samples were pooled together with one negative control and one positive control. Sequencing of the pooled TCR-beta libraries was performed on an Illumina MiSeq using a 150-cycle paired-end protocol. On the study's bioinformatics: Adaptive Biotechnologies processed the raw sequencing data into a report containing normalized, annotated TCR-beta repertoires. T-cell density was calculated by normalizing TCR-beta templates to usable DNA, with usable DNA estimated through amplification of housekeeping genes. Clonality was defined as 1 minus Pielou's evenness, while richness was a count of unique rearrangements. Three measures quantified intratumor TCR heterogeneity between regions: the Jaccard index, the Morisita overlap index, and the proportion of shared top-20 clonotypes. Here the immuneACCESS table is served through TCRdb, limited to in-frame sequences with V and J called. Missing clones are a known gap in these copies; in checked studies unresolved V genes cover under half, and the rest lacks a known reason. The DNA was the basis for D and trimming; V, J and clone size are from that table. The sample includes thousands of clones, with around 77% observed a single time. The biggest ten clones account for 7.5% to 10% of the sample.

This receptor was taken from a man over 45 with small cell lung cancer. Sequencing was carried out using tumor tissue. Recombination linked TRBV7-2 to TRBJ2-7; tentative D gene TRBD2, with 7 bases matching. CDR3 region: CASSWGASGYEQYF. In nucleotide form, the sequence is TGTGCCAGCAGCTGGGGGGCTAGCGGATACGAGCAGTACTTC.